This TCR beta chain appears in the sequencing data of a study of blood T cell repertoires in COVID-19. For the study at large: PBMCs, B-cell-depleted T cells, or T cells provided the cDNA or gDNA that made up the material.

All enrollees were roughly 18 to 100 years old and from about two dozen US areas. All recovered Cohort 3 donors got two negative PCRs, got clearance, or saw symptom resolution. CDR1 is LNHDA, CDR2 SQIVND, per germline (reference sequence). V was cut by 5 bases and J by 5 bases, with 10 bases left in between. The CDR3 extends over 14 amino acids. The table came from immunoSEQ multiplex PCR; TCRdb's copy has only in-frame clones and leaves some out. The table includes 100,000 to 150,000 clones, approximately 86% detected once. The rearrangement uses TRBV19 and TRBJ1-6, with D tentatively TRBD1 (5 bases). This TCR derives from a woman aged 45 to 65 who had recovered from COVID-19. The sample consisted of PBMCs or T cells enriched from blood (not recorded which). CDR3 coding DNA: TGTGCCAGTAGTCCAGGGTCTAATAATTCACCCCTCCACTTT. This codes for CASSPGSNNSPLHF.